These T cell receptor beta chains were read from a single sample in a study of cytomegalovirus exposure and HLA in healthy donors. Sequencing was performed with immunoSEQ multiplex PCR; in TCRdb, only in-frame clones are kept and a portion is missing. Altogether some 190,000 clones are present, 65% to 85% being singletons, with the ten largest covering about 1.5%. Sequencing was done on a sample of PBMCs. Receptors were obtained from a young woman in good health and CMV-seronegative. Each CDR3 is given with its conserved first and last residue. Each record gives: D gene, J gene, V gene, CDR3 protein. D genes are given only for firm matches.

D gene: TRBD1; J gene: TRBJ1-6; V gene: TRBV19; CDR3 protein: CASSGDRVGSPLHF
D gene: NA; J gene: TRBJ1-4; V gene: TRBV5-6; CDR3 protein: CASSSTGIYNEKLFF
D gene: TRBD2; J gene: TRBJ2-1; V gene: TRBV7-8; CDR3 protein: CASSNQPSGGYNEQFF
D gene: TRBD1; J gene: TRBJ1-5; V gene: TRBV19; CDR3 protein: CASSIERGQGGQPQHF
D gene: TRBD1; J gene: TRBJ2-2; V gene: TRBV9; CDR3 protein: CASSANRGLGTGELFF
D gene: NA; J gene: TRBJ2-7; V gene: TRBV5-1; CDR3 protein: CASSLVQDYEQYF
D gene: TRBD2; J gene: TRBJ2-5; V gene: TRBV11-2; CDR3 protein: CASSPGAGRETQYF
D gene: TRBD1; J gene: TRBJ1-4; V gene: TRBV6-5; CDR3 protein: CASRPGTGLGKLFF
D gene: NA; J gene: TRBJ1-2; V gene: TRBV20-1; CDR3 protein: CSAITNYGYTF
D gene: NA; J gene: TRBJ1-3; V gene: TRBV5-1; CDR3 protein: CASSLVSGSGNTIYF
D gene: TRBD2; J gene: TRBJ2-1; V gene: TRBV11-2; CDR3 protein: CASSLGTSGTKYNEQFF
D gene: TRBD1; J gene: TRBJ1-1; V gene: TRBV5-6; CDR3 protein: CASSYQDRGRTEAFF
D gene: NA; J gene: TRBJ1-1; V gene: TRBV18; CDR3 protein: CASSPGRWGRNTEAFF
D gene: TRBD1; J gene: TRBJ1-3; V gene: TRBV28; CDR3 protein: CASSFEQGVGGNTIYF
D gene: TRBD2; J gene: TRBJ2-2; V gene: TRBV7-6; CDR3 protein: CASSLLAGAYTGELFF
D gene: NA; J gene: TRBJ1-5; V gene: TRBV30; CDR3 protein: CAWSSLNQPQHF
D gene: NA; J gene: TRBJ1-6; V gene: TRBV5-1; CDR3 protein: CASSLESSYNSPLHF
D gene: NA; J gene: TRBJ1-5; V gene: TRBV28; CDR3 protein: CASSLSQGFQPQHF
D gene: TRBD2; J gene: TRBJ2-7; V gene: TRBV7-6; CDR3 protein: CASSLTSGRSAYEQYF
D gene: NA; J gene: TRBJ1-1; V gene: TRBV5-6; CDR3 protein: CASSLERVFNTEAFF
D gene: TRBD1; J gene: TRBJ2-7; V gene: TRBV27; CDR3 protein: CASSRQGQGRSYEQYF
D gene: TRBD2; J gene: TRBJ2-1; V gene: TRBV28; CDR3 protein: CASSPGLAGPREQFF
D gene: TRBD1; J gene: TRBJ2-7; V gene: TRBV2; CDR3 protein: CASRPGQGGYEQYF